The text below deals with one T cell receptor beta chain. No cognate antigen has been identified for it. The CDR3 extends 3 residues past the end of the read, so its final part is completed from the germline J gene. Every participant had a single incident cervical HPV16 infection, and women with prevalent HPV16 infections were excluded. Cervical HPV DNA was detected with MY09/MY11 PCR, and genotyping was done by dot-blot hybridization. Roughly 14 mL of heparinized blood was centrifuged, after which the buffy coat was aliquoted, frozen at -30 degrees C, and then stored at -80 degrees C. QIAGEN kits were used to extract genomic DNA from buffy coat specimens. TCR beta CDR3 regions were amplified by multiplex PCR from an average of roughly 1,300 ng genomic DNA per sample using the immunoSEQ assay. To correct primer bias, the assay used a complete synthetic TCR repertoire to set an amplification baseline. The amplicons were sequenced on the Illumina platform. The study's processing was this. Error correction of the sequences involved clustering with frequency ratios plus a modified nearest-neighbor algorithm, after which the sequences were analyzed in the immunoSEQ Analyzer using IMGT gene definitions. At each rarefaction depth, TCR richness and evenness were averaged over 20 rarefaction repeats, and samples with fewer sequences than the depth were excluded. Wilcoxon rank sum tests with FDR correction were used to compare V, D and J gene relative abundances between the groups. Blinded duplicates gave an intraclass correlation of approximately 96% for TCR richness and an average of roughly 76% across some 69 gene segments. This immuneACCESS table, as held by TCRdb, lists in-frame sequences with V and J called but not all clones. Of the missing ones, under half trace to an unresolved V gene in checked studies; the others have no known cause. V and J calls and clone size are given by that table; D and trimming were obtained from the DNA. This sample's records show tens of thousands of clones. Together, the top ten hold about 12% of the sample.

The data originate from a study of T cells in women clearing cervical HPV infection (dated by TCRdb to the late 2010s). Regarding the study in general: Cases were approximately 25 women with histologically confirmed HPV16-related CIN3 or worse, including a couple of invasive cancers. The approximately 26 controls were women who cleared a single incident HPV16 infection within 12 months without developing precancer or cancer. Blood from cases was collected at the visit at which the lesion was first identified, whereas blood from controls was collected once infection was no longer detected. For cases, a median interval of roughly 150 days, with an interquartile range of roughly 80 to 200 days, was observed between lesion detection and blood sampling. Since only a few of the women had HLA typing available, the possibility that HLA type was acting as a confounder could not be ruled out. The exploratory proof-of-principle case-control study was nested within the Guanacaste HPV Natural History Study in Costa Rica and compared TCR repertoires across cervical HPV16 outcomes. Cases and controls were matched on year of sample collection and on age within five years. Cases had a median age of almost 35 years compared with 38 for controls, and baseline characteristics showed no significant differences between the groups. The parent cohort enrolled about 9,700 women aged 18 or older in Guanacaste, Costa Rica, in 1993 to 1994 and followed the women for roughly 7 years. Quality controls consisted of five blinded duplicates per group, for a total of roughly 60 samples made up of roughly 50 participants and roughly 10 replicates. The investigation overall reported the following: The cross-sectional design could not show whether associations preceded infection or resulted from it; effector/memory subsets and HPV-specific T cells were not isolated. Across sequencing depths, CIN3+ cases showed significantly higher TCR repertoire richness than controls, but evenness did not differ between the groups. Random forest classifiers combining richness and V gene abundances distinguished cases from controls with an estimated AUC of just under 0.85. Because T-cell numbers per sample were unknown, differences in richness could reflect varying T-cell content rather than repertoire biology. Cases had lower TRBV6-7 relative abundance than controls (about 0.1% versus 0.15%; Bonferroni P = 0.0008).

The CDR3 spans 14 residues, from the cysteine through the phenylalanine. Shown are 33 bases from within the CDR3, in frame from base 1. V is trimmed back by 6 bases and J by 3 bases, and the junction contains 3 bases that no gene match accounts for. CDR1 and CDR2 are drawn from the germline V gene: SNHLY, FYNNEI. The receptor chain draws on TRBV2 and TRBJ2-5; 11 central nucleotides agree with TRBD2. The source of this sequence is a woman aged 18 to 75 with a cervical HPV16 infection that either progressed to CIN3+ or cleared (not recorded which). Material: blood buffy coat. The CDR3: CASRLAGGKETQYF. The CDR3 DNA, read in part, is TGTGCCAGCAGGCTAGCGGGGGGAAAAGAGACC.